This T cell receptor beta chain was recovered during a study of cytomegalovirus exposure and HLA in healthy donors (TCRdb year 2017). Study-wide context: An earlier analysis of 587 of the donors reported 250 to 300 Gb of sequence data and around 120 million unique TCR beta sequences obtained from about 200 million T cells. About 280 gigabases of sequencing data and roughly 90 million unique TCR sequences were included in an early release covering roughly 600 HLA-typed donors. Among the roughly 390 genotyped donors, about 83% belonged to the genetic ancestry cluster associated with self-reported Caucasian donors. The study was designed to test whether signatures of past pathogen exposure could be identified by cataloging public T cell receptors. The study used immunosequencing to profile the T cell repertoires of around 600 subjects and linked those repertoires to cytomegalovirus serostatus. Along with the 666-subject first cohort, a separate validation cohort of 120 different subjects was used. To predict cytomegalovirus infection status, the study brought together high-throughput TCR immunosequencing, statistical association of individual TCRs with disease status, and machine learning. A later analysis re-analyzed previously published TCR beta repertoires from approximately 670 donors and added high-resolution HLA genotyping to study TCR occurrence patterns. Rather than using new phenotypic data, the later analysis identified candidate immune exposures from TCR beta sequences and from how often those sequences occurred across donors. An earlier analysis of around 580 of the donors used high-throughput TCR beta sequencing to judge whether each TCR beta V gene segment behaved as functional or pseudogenic. Alongside the repertoire data, information on donor age, sex, ethnicity and CMV serostatus was compiled. Genome-wide SNP genotypes for about 55% of the 666 donors were used in a later genetic analysis, which treated that subset as a discovery cohort. Every discovery cohort repertoire had been produced on one sequencing platform. Class I and class II HLA loci were covered by the typing at four-digit resolution. Typing coverage varied by locus: about 629-630 donors for A, B, C, DRB1 and DQB1; approximately 520 for DQA1; approximately 570 for DPA1; around 450 for DPB1. Because of strong linkage in the cohort, roughly five DR-DQ haplotypes were treated as single units for association and clustering. On average, approximately 250,000 unique TCR beta nucleotide sequences were sequenced per donor among some 420 genotyped donors of the cohort, with roughly 18% of those sequences being non-productive.

The research as a whole found: Correlated functional status among segregating V segments might be attributable to linkage disequilibrium, but an unknown experimental factor could not be ruled out. CMV serostatus was the only immune exposure information available for the cohort. In a later analysis, HLA-associated TCR beta chains were found to be more clonally expanded and to have lower generation probabilities than equally common non-associated chains. A total of about 150 TCR beta chains were listed by the study as associated with cytomegalovirus. According to a later analysis, most CMV-associated TCR beta chains appeared to be HLA-restricted, and the HLA associations seemed to be driven largely by CMV exposure. This cohort had only TCR beta chains sequenced, and the lack of alpha or paired-chain data limited which features could be detected. Specific HLA alleles were associated with 15,000 to 20,000 TCR beta sequences at a false discovery rate of 0.05 in a later analysis. In a later genetic analysis, fewer N-insertions in productive TCRs were reported among donors in an Asian-associated ancestry cluster than the approximately 710-donor mean. The sequencing pipeline was judged likely to have produced a cluster of highly shared sequence variants as a technical artifact. In both the original and validation cohorts, the classifier was reported to diagnose cytomegalovirus status with high specificity and sensitivity. Strong co-occurrence of HLA alleles, especially DR and DQ, made assigning TCR associations to individual alleles difficult. Most TCR sequences were observed very rarely across donors, whereas some public TCRs were present in many individuals. Because the 87-base-pair reads could not distinguish some IMGT-functional V segments, including TRBV6-2 and TRBV6-3, those segments were excluded. Several of the top co-occurrence clusters appeared to be linked to parvovirus B19, influenza, CMV and Epstein-Barr virus, according to a later analysis. An earlier analysis of around 540 of the donors showed that most TCR beta V segments appeared in productive rearrangements either about 87% or about 30% of the time, which broadly matched IMGT annotations. A few of the identified cytomegalovirus-associated TCR beta chains were confirmed in vitro to be specific for cytomegalovirus antigens. The authors suggested that the approach could potentially be generalized to other disease states and immunological phenotypes. Presence/absence analyses assumed roughly uniform sequencing depth across donors, an assumption that may not hold. The earlier analysis of 587 of the donors excluded some 15 rarely observed V segments, including chromosome 9 orphons, because counts were too low. A further reported finding was that TCR beta sequences accurately predicted the HLA-A and HLA-B alleles for most subjects in the first cohort. A later genetic analysis associated a missense DCLRE1C variant with V-gene and J-gene trimming of TCR beta chains, and an independent cohort replicated the association. According to a later analysis, TCR association rates differed among HLA loci, with DRB1 alleles showing the most associated TCRs and HLA-C alleles showing the fewest. Because HLA typing was missing for some donors at each locus, association tests included only the typed subset.

Trimming removed 7 bases from V and 4 bases from J; the gene matches leave 4 bases unexplained. Counted from cysteine to phenylalanine, this CDR3 has 12 amino acids. Only the CDR3 DNA is retained, 36 bases long and in frame from the first base. According to the germline V gene (reference sequence), CDR1 reads MNHNY and CDR2 reads SVGAGI. The cohort comprised fewer than 700 healthy bone marrow donors. All cohort members were sampled while nominally healthy, although unrecorded immune exposures were likely present. The donor tested CMV seronegative, placing the donor among the approximately 360 seronegative members of the cohort. A peripheral blood sample was collected from each donor, and TCR beta sequencing was performed on peripheral blood mononuclear cells. The Qiagen DNeasy Blood Extraction Kit was used to extract genomic DNA from the blood cell samples. Preparation of the library involved the immunoSEQ multiplex PCR assay. For the multiplex PCR, a mixture combining 60 forward primers for TCR Vbeta segments and 13 reverse primers for TCR Jbeta segments was used. Amplification of the CDR3 region of rearranged TCR beta genes was performed with a multiplex PCR assay on genomic DNA. The Illumina HiSeq System was used to sequence the amplified TCR beta libraries as 87-base-pair reads. The source study handled its data this way. Across the roughly 640 repertoires, a later analysis counted approximately 75 million unique TCR beta chains, about 10 million of which were shared by at least two donors. Raw reads were error-corrected and collapsed into unique sequences with a nearest-neighbor algorithm that merged closely related sequences to remove PCR and sequencing errors. To assign V, D and J gene segments, CDR3 sequences were aligned to IMGT reference sequences. For a sequence to be retained, a match of at least six nucleotides to both a V gene segment and a J gene segment was required. Rearrangements were classified as productive when the CDR3 lacked stop codons and remained in frame with V and J, and all other rearrangements were classified as non-productive. CDR3 was defined according to IMGT convention as the region running from the second conserved V-encoded cysteine to the conserved J-encoded phenylalanine. In an earlier analysis of around 640 of the donors, sequences lacking an unambiguous match to a single V gene segment were excluded. An earlier analysis of fewer than 650 of the donors classified V segments as functional when productive rearrangements were above 56.7% and as segregating when the standard deviation between donors was above 5%. A statistical classification framework was developed to diagnose cytomegalovirus status using the catalog of TCR beta chain sequences. V and J gene assignment, in a later analysis, came from comparing TCR nucleotide sequences with IMGT/GENE-DB human TR gene sequences. A later analysis assigned CDR3 sequences and most-parsimonious VDJ recombination scenarios with the TCRdist pipeline. In a later analysis, each TCR beta chain was defined by its CDR3 amino acid sequence together with its V-gene family, and reads lacking a unique V-gene family were excluded. As a way to deal with suspected cross-contamination and a sequencing artifact, a later analysis dropped 500 to 700 nucleotide sequences that were highly shared and had low generation probability. In a later analysis, a clonal expansion index for each public chain was calculated from normalized within-repertoire ranks of inferred template counts. Generation probabilities in a later analysis came from a VDJ recombination model fitted to out-of-frame rearrangements, and those results were checked against IGoR. In a later analysis, hypergeometric tests were used to score TCR-TCR, TCR-HLA and TCR-CMV co-occurrence, with a repertoire-size bias correction applied to TCR pairs. To estimate false discovery rates, a later analysis permuted the HLA or CMV assignments 20 times. In a later analysis, co-occurring TCRs were grouped using DBSCAN, with TCRdist sequence similarity added in when clustering inside HLA-allele-positive subsets. For co-occurrence clustering, repertoires with fewer than 30,000 or more than 120,000 public chains were excluded, along with 5 or 6 repertoires with anomalous nucleotide sharing. This immuneACCESS table, as held by TCRdb, lists in-frame sequences with V and J called but not all clones. Of the missing ones, under half trace to an unresolved V gene in checked studies; the others have no known cause. That table supplies the V and J calls and clone size; D and trimming were determined from the DNA. The sample table contains hundreds of thousands of clones; only one count was recorded for under 80% of them. The top ten clones comprise around 2.3% of the sample.

Comment on this clone: The antigen it binds to is not known. Per-nucleotide qualities are absent, and no much larger clonotype sits a single base away.

The clonotype originates from a female donor in good health and CMV-seronegative. The sequence is built from TRBV6-6 and TRBJ2-7, with TRBD2 identical over 7 junction bases. The sample consisted of PBMCs. The CDR3 here reads CASNPGGYEQYF. The nucleotide sequence is TGTGCCAGCAACCCGGGAGGTTACGAGCAGTACTTC.